This T cell receptor (beta chain) was identified during a study of blood T cell repertoires in COVID-19. Study information: The cDNA or gDNA used as material had been derived from T cells, B-cell-depleted T cells, or PBMCs.

Between the trimmed V and J ends, which lost 3 bases and 5 bases, there was a span of 10 bases. The CDR3 sequence is 13 residues long. The germline CDR1 and CDR2 sequences are SGHTA and FQGNSA. In the original processing: Nucleated cell counts were estimated from reference gene primer amplification. The data were produced by immunoSEQ multiplex PCR, yet TCRdb's version contains in-frame clones alone and is incomplete. The V and J calls and clone size are taken from that table; D and trimming were inferred from the DNA. This sample has 200,000 to 300,000 clones, with about 85% found just once. Source material: peripheral blood. The chain links TRBV7-2 to TRBJ2-5, with D perhaps matching TRBD1 (5 bases). This receptor was identified in a man in his 60s with acute or convalescent COVID-19. The CDR3, as DNA: TGTGCCAGCAGCTTTCAGGGCTCGGAGACCCAGTACTTC. As protein: CASSFQGSETQYF.